This entry describes one T cell receptor beta chain. The table came from immunoSEQ multiplex PCR; TCRdb's copy has only in-frame clones and leaves some out. The table has fewer than 300,000 clones, over 80% seen once. This sample was taken from a study of blood T cell repertoires in COVID-19. This CDR3 is built from 13 residues. Germline V gives CDR1 SQVTM, CDR2 ANQGSEA. Trimming took 0 bases from V and 6 from J, leaving 11 bases between them. This chain joins TRBV29-1 and TRBJ1-2; TRBD1 is a possible D gene (6 bases). The sequence was collected from a woman aged 40-49 years who had recovered from COVID-19. Source material: peripheral blood. CDR3 sequence: CSVEDRQVNGYTF. CDR3 bases: TGCAGCGTTGAAGACCGACAGGTGAATGGCTACACCTTC.